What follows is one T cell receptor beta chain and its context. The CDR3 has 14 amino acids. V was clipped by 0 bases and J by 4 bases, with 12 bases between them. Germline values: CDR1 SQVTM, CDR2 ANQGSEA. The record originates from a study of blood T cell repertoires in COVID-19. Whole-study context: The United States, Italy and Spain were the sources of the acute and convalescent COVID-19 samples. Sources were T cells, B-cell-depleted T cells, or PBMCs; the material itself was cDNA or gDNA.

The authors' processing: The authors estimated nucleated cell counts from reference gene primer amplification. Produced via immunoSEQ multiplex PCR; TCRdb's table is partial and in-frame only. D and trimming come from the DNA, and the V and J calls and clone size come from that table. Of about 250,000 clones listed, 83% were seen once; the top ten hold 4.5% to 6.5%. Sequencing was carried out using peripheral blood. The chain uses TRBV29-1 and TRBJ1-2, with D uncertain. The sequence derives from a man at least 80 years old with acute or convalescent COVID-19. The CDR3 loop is CSVEDASHSYGYTF. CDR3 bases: TGCAGCGTTGAAGACGCGAGCCACTCCTATGGCTACACCTTC.